These 26 T cell receptor beta chains were all obtained from the same sample, sequenced in a study of blood T cell repertoires in COVID-19 (dated by TCRdb to between 2020 and 2021). The library was obtained by the immunoSEQ multiplex PCR assay. TCRdb carries this immuneACCESS record with in-frame sequences only. Its versions omit some clonotypes, under half of them owing to an unresolved V gene in the studies checked, with the rest unexplained. Here the sample has about 120,000 clones; around 90% occur a single time. The ten largest clonotypes hold approximately 7.7% of the sample. Sequences were obtained from peripheral blood. These receptors originate from a human donor in a cohort sampled during active COVID-19.

The J gene is TRBJ2-1, the V gene TRBV11-2; tentatively, D is TRBD2 (6 bases). V was shortened by 3 bases and J by 9 bases, with 9 bases between the two germline ends. There are 12 residues in the CDR3. Germline-derived CDR1 and CDR2 are SGHAT and FQNNGV. CDR3 residues: CASSFAGGEQFF. The CDR3 nucleotides are TGTGCCAGCAGCTTCGCCGGGGGTGAGCAGTTCTTC.

CDR3 DNA sequence: TGTGCCAGCAGTTACTCGGCGGGTTACGAGCAGTACTTC. Its protein is CASSYSAGYEQYF. The V gene is TRBV6-6, the J gene TRBJ2-7; a possible D gene is TRBD2 (5 bases). CDR1 is MNHNY and CDR2 is SVGAGI in the germline V gene (reference sequence). V was trimmed by 0 bases and J by 4 bases, leaving 7 bases between them. CDR3 size: 13 residues.

CDR3 amino acids: CASSLVASATDTQYF. DNA of the CDR3: TGTGCCAGCAGCTTGGTTGCTAGCGCTACAGATACGCAGTATTTT. The J gene is TRBJ2-3, the V gene TRBV7-9; maybe TRBD2 (6 bases). The CDR3 is 15 amino acids. The germline V gene has CDR1 SEHNR and CDR2 FQNEAQ (reference sequence). Trimming took 3 bases from V and 3 from J, leaving 13 bases between them.

This clone was seen only a few times. This chain connects TRBV30 to TRBJ2-2; unclear D gene. The CDR3 is made up of 16 amino acids. The V gene lost 1 base and the J gene lost 2 bases, with 14 bases spanning the gap. The germline gives CDR1 GTSNPN, CDR2 SVGIG (reference sequence). CDR3 sequence (DNA): TGTGCCTGGAGTGCGGTCCCGGCAGGCAACACCGGGGAGCTGTTTTTT. It codes for CAWSAVPAGNTGELFF.

The rearrangement uses TRBV20-1 and TRBJ1-2, with 9 bases that match TRBD1. This CDR3 is 11 amino acids long. Germline V gene data show CDR1 as DFQATT and CDR2 as SNEGSKA (reference sequence). This CDR3 reads CSPGTGNGYTF. The CDR3 DNA reads TGCAGCCCCGGGACAGGGAATGGCTACACCTTC.

The chain links TRBV12-3 or TRBV12-4 to TRBJ1-5; no clear D gene. The CDR3 contains 13 residues. With 2 bases removed from V and 5 bases from J, the gap between germline ends came to 7 bases. Written as DNA, the CDR3 is TGTGCCAGCAGTTTATCCGAGTATCAGCCCCAGCATTTT. It encodes CASSLSEYQPQHF.

This clone was seen ten or more times. The chain joins TRBV11-3 to TRBJ1-1, with TRBD1 identical over 7 bases. The germline gives CDR1 SGHNT, CDR2 YENEEA. V trimming: 5 bases; J trimming: 0 bases; junction bases outside the gene matches: 15. The CDR3 is 18 amino acids. CDR3 amino acids: CASSEHGTDLFMNTEAFF. DNA of the CDR3: TGTGCCAGCAGCGAACACGGGACAGACCTGTTCATGAACACTGAAGCTTTCTTT.

In DNA, the CDR3 is TGTGCCAGCAGCTTAGGTTCGGGAGAAAAACTGTTTTTT. Its protein product is CASSLGSGEKLFF. The gene calls are TRBV7-2 and TRBJ1-4; D remains unclear. The CDR3 loop spans 13 amino acids. The ends were cut back, 1 base at V and 8 bases at J, with 8 bases in the middle. The germline V gene encodes CDR1 SGHTA and CDR2 FQGNSA.

The chain joins TRBV28 to TRBJ1-5; D gene ambiguous. The V gene lost 3 bases and the J gene lost 11 bases, with 11 bases spanning the gap. The CDR3 is 12 amino acids. Germline lookup yields CDR1 MDHEN and CDR2 SYDVKM. The CDR3 protein is CASSFRHVSQHF. The CDR3, as DNA: TGTGCCAGCAGTTTCCGACATGTGTCCCAGCATTTT.

This sequence joins TRBV7-9 and TRBJ1-4; unclear D gene. V gave up 5 bases and J gave up 4 bases, with 11 bases separating them. This CDR3 comprises 14 residues. Germline-derived CDR1 and CDR2 are SEHNR and FQNEAQ (reference sequence). The CDR3 DNA reads as TGTGCCAGCAGCCTCCCGGGAGTTAATGAAAAACTGTTTTTT. Translated, it gives CASSLPGVNEKLFF.

This clone was observed a few times. The chain carries TRBV5-1 and TRBJ2-3; TRBD2 aligns across 8 bases. With V trimmed by 1 base and J by 3 bases, 19 bases remained unmatched. The CDR3 loop spans 20 amino acids. Germline lookup yields CDR1 SGHRS and CDR2 YFSETQ. The CDR3 DNA sequence: TGCGCCAGCAGCTTGTCGACGGGAGGGTCGGCAGGGAGGAAGACAGATACGCAGTATTTT. It yields the protein CASSLSTGGSAGRKTDTQYF.

V and J are TRBV9 and TRBJ1-3; a possible D gene is TRBD1 (6 bases). The CDR3 length is 15 residues. Germline V gives CDR1 SGDLS, CDR2 YYNGEE. Trimming left V 3 bases short and J 1 base short, with 11 bases between. The CDR3 DNA reads TGTGCCAGCAGCGGAGTCAGGGGATCTGGAAACACCATATATTTT. Amino acids: CASSGVRGSGNTIYF.

The rearrangement links TRBV19 to TRBJ1-2, with 10 bases identical to TRBD1. This CDR3 spans 15 amino acids. Germline V gives CDR1 LNHDA, CDR2 SQIVND (reference sequence). The V segment lost 3 bases and the J segment 4 bases; nucleotides outside the gene matches: 5. The CDR3, as DNA: TGTGCCAGTAGTATTAGGGACAGGGGTTCCTATGGCTACACCTTC. Translation: CASSIRDRGSYGYTF.

This chain links TRBV5-1 with TRBJ2-5, with 8 bases aligning to TRBD1. Trimming removed 4 bases from V and 4 bases from J; junction bases left unmatched: 6. Germline V CDR1 and CDR2: SGHRS, YFSETQ. This CDR3 has 14 amino acids. CDR3 DNA sequence: TGCGCCAGCAGCCCCGGACAGGGTAGAGAGACCCAGTACTTC. Its protein product is CASSPGQGRETQYF.

This CDR3 is CASSQDGGLETDTQYF. CDR3 coding DNA: TGTGCCAGCAGCCAAGATGGAGGACTGGAAACAGATACGCAGTATTTT. The rearrangement uses TRBV3-1 (or the pseudogene TRBV3-2) and TRBJ2-3; possible D gene TRBD2, 5 bases. V was pared by 0 bases and J by 3 bases, with 13 bases between. The CDR3 has 16 amino acids. Germline V gene data show CDR1 as LGHDT and CDR2 as YNNKEL (reference sequence).

The V gene is TRBV18, the J gene TRBJ2-3; D may be TRBD2 (7 bases). In germline, CDR1 is KGHSH, CDR2 LQKENI. CDR3 length: 17 residues. Trimming shortened V by 2 bases and J by 2 bases, and 17 bases separated the two germline ends. DNA of the CDR3: TGTGCCAGCTCACCAGATCCGAGGGGGGGCGTCACAGATACGCAGTATTTT. This gives the protein CASSPDPRGGVTDTQYF.

The chain uses TRBV24-1 and TRBJ2-3, with 9 bases matching TRBD2. This CDR3 contains 16 residues. Germline trimming cut 4 bases from V and 2 bases from J; bases unmatched to any gene: 6. Germline CDR1 reads KGHDR; CDR2 reads SFDVKD. CDR3 nucleotides: TGTGCCACCAGTGACCCGACTAGCGGACACACAGATACGCAGTATTTT. Residues: CATSDPTSGHTDTQYF.

V gene TRBV6-5 combines with J gene TRBJ2-7, with 7 nucleotides matching TRBD1. The V gene's germline CDR1 is MNHEY and CDR2 SVGAGI. The CDR3 has 14 residues. After removal of 10 bases from V and 0 bases from J, the junction contained 9 bases not matched to a gene. The CDR3 bases are TGTGCCACCGCGCCAGGGGGAAGCTCCTACGAGCAGTACTTC. This encodes CATAPGGSSYEQYF.

The chain joins TRBV7-9 to TRBJ2-3; TRBD1 is a possible D gene (6 bases). The V end was cut by 3 bases, the J end by 1 base, with 8 bases between. In germline, CDR1 is SEHNR, CDR2 FQNEAQ (reference sequence). This CDR3 region has 14 residues. The CDR3 sequence: CASSLDSRTDTQYF. DNA for the CDR3: TGTGCCAGCAGCTTGGACAGCCGCACAGATACGCAGTATTTT.

The chain links TRBV5-1 to TRBJ2-7; 9 bases are shared with TRBD1. V trimming: 3 bases; J trimming: 4 bases; junction bases outside the gene matches: 8. CDR1 SGHRS and CDR2 YFSETQ come from the germline V gene. The CDR3 contains 15 residues. DNA for the CDR3: TGCGCCAGCAGCTCCTCCGGGACAGGGATTTACGAGCAGTACTTC. It specifies CASSSSGTGIYEQYF.

The chain combines TRBV3-1 (or the pseudogene TRBV3-2) with TRBJ2-2; tentative D call: TRBD1 (6 bases). Germline loops: CDR1 LGHDT, CDR2 YNNKEL (reference sequence). The CDR3 is 14 residues long. V was shortened by 4 bases and J by 8 bases, with 14 bases between the two germline ends. CDR3 residues: CASSLRTEAGELFF. CDR3 in DNA: TGTGCCAGCAGCCTACGGACAGAGGCGGGGGAGCTGTTTTTT.

The J gene is TRBJ1-2, the V gene TRBV6-5; D is ambiguous. There are 13 residues in the CDR3. Trimming removed 6 bases at V and 0 bases at J, with 8 bases between. The V gene's germline CDR1 is MNHEY and CDR2 SVGAGI. The CDR3 sequence: CASSKTTNYGYTF. The CDR3 DNA follows: TGTGCCAGCAGCAAGACAACTAACTATGGCTACACCTTC.

This clone appeared once. The same CDR3 can be traced to other DNA sequences in this sample. The gene calls are TRBV19 and TRBJ2-7; D perhaps matches TRBD2 (6 bases). This CDR3 region has 13 residues. The V end lost 1 base, the J end lost 3 bases, and 7 bases lay between the germline ends. Germline CDR1 is LNHDA and CDR2 is SQIVND (reference sequence). CDR3 sequence (DNA): TGTGCCAGTAGTATAGGGAGGGGCTACGAGCAGTACTTC. This encodes CASSIGRGYEQYF.

This chain connects TRBV4-2 to TRBJ2-5; D is possibly TRBD1 (6 bases). CDR3 length: 18 amino acids. Germline assignment: CDR1 LGHNA and CDR2 YNFKEQ. Trimming pared 0 bases from V and 5 bases from J, leaving 22 bases between. The CDR3 spells CASSQDDPGAGGRETQYF. The CDR3 DNA sequence: TGTGCCAGCAGCCAAGATGATCCAGGGGCAGGAGGTAGGGAGACCCAGTACTTC.

The chain is built from TRBV19 and TRBJ1-1; D unclear. Germline CDR1 is LNHDA and CDR2 is SQIVND (reference sequence). Trimming removed 6 bases from V and 1 base from J, with 9 bases in between. CDR3 length equals 13 residues. CDR3 nucleotides: TGTGCCAGTAGCTTTACAGCGAACACTGAAGCTTTCTTT. Residues: CASSFTANTEAFF.

The V and J genes are TRBV7-2 and TRBJ2-1, with 11 bases matching TRBD2. There are 14 residues in the CDR3. V shed 5 bases, J shed 10 bases, and the junction held 7 bases outside the gene matches. Germline CDR1 SGHTA, CDR2 FQGNSA. CDR3 nucleotides: TGTGCCAGCAGCCGTAGCGGGAGGGGAGGAGAGCAGTTCTTC. It encodes CASSRSGRGGEQFF.